One and the same sample provided the 7 T cell receptor beta chains below, sequenced in a study of blood T cell repertoires in COVID-19. Generated by immunoSEQ multiplex PCR, the TCRdb table keeps only in-frame clones and is missing some. This table holds some 140,000 clones, 70% to 80% found once. The material sequenced was peripheral blood. These receptors originate from a man between 60 and 75 years old with acute or convalescent COVID-19.

The gene calls are TRBV6-5 and TRBJ1-1; D remains unclear. V was trimmed by 6 bases and J by 2 bases, leaving 7 bases between them. The CDR3 is made up of 12 amino acids. The germline CDR1 and CDR2 sequences are MNHEY and SVGAGI. The DNA of the CDR3 is TGTGCCAGCAGGGGAGCTAACACTGAAGCTTTCTTT. Its protein is CASRGANTEAFF.

V and J are TRBV28 and TRBJ1-2, with TRBD1 matching over 7 bases. The ends lost 6 bases at V and 2 bases at J; junction bases unmatched: 9. The germline V gene has CDR1 MDHEN and CDR2 SYDVKM. CDR3 length: 15 residues. Here the CDR3 DNA reads TGTGCCAGCAGCGGTAGGACAGGTCTAAACTATGGCTACACCTTC. This encodes CASSGRTGLNYGYTF.

This clone was observed once. This chain joins TRBV6-5 and TRBJ2-2; D might be TRBD1 (5 bases). Germline-derived CDR1 and CDR2 are MNHEY and SVGAGI. The length of the CDR3 is 14 residues. Trimming pared 1 base from V and 5 bases from J, leaving 8 bases between. The CDR3 coding sequence is TGTGCCAGCAGTTACTTCCAGGGAACCGGGGAGCTGTTTTTT. It yields the protein CASSYFQGTGELFF.

This chain uses TRBV28 with TRBJ1-1; TRBD1 might be the D (6 bases). The CDR3 totals 10 residues. V was cut by 10 bases and J by 12 bases, with 15 bases left in between. CDR1 and CDR2 (germline): MDHEN, SYDVKM. Here the CDR3 reads CAIRTETTFF. The CDR3 DNA follows: TGTGCCATCAGGACAGAAACGACTTTCTTT.

This clone was counted between two and nine times. The chain joins TRBV19 to TRBJ1-5; 8 bases align to TRBD1. This CDR3 has 13 amino acids. After removal of 6 bases from V and 8 bases from J, the junction contained 6 bases not matched to a gene. Germline values: CDR1 LNHDA, CDR2 SQIVND (reference sequence). Written as DNA, the CDR3 is TGTGCCAGTAGCCTACAGGGGGGAGAGCCCCAGCATTTT. As protein: CASSLQGGEPQHF.

The rearrangement uses TRBV6-1 and TRBJ2-1; TRBD2 might be the D (6 bases). Germline assignment: CDR1 MNHNS and CDR2 SASEGT. Trimming shortened V by 2 bases and J by 13 bases, and 18 bases separated the two germline ends. The CDR3 covers 14 residues. The CDR3 bases are TGTGCCAGCAGTGAAAGGGCCGGGGCGGGACGTCAGTTCTTC. This sequence encodes CASSERAGAGRQFF.

V is TRBV19 and J is TRBJ1-4; TRBD1 matches 9 bases. Trimming removed 6 bases from V and 5 bases from J; junction bases left unmatched: 4. The CDR3 has 14 residues. Germline CDR1 is LNHDA and CDR2 is SQIVND (reference sequence). The CDR3 DNA reads TGTGCCAGTAGCAGGGACAGGGCCAATGAAAAACTGTTTTTT. It translates to CASSRDRANEKLFF.